This T cell receptor (beta chain) was identified in a study of blood T cell repertoires in COVID-19 (dated by TCRdb to 2020 to 2021). For the study in its entirety: The collaborator samples originated in the United States, Italy and Spain and spanned the acute and convalescent phases of COVID-19. The material from the prospective study consisted of cDNA or gDNA derived from T cells, B-cell-depleted T cells, or PBMCs. The dataset comprised deeply sampled blood TCRbeta repertoires from subjects exposed to, actively infected with, or recovered from COVID-19. A freely available public database, intended as a resource for researchers studying the immune response to SARS-CoV-2, is where the repertoires were released. Samples came from the ongoing ImmuneRACE study (first 160 participants) plus 1,254 subjects from 6 global collaborators. Sample metadata almost always included a de-identified subject ID, COVID-19 status, age in years and sex. HLA class I and class II types, where available, came from metadata supplied by the sample provider rather than from assay-based typing. What the work shows at the level of the full study, not this receptor alone: How much clinical and demographic metadata was included differed by source and by participant, and the metadata was provided uncurated.

TCRbeta CDR3 regions were amplified from genomic DNA by means of the immunoSEQ Assay, a bias-controlled multiplex PCR. The authors' pipeline ran thus. Within the assay, amplification of reference gene primers was used to estimate how many nucleated cells each sample contained. To quantify the absolute abundance of each unique TCRbeta CDR3 rearrangement, sequence reads were collapsed and filtered. For each sample, productive Simpson clonality was calculated as the square root of Simpson's diversity index over productive rearrangements. This immuneACCESS table, as held by TCRdb, lists in-frame sequences with V and J called but not all clones. Of the missing ones, under half trace to an unresolved V gene in checked studies; the others have no known cause. For V, J and clone size, that table is used; D and trimming come from the DNA. The table for this sample lists 150,000 to 200,000 clones; 75% to 85% of them were counted only once. The ten largest clones add up to roughly 15% of the sample.

The CDR3 contains 12 residues, cysteine and phenylalanine counted. Left in the record is the CDR3 DNA by itself, 36 bases read in frame from the first base. At the junction V is shortened by 3 bases and J by 8 bases, with 10 bases in between. The germline V gene (reference sequence) yields LGHDT for CDR1 and YNNKEL for CDR2. In the prospective study, participants were roughly 18 to 100 years old, resided in around 25 geographic areas of the United States, and were enrolled through a virtual design. Cohort assignment in the prospective study relied on participant-reported clinical history from a screening survey and a study questionnaire. ImmuneRACE Cohort 3 recovered participants were defined by two consecutive negative NP/OP PCR tests, healthcare professional clearance, or symptom resolution. Each participant in the prospective study had whole blood, serum and a nasopharyngeal or oropharyngeal swab collected by mobile phlebotomists. Over a roughly two-month period, participants in the prospective study had the option of providing additional blood draws and questionnaires. Before DNA extraction, blood samples from the prospective study were shipped at room temperature or frozen.

Concerning this clone: What antigen it recognizes has not been identified. No much larger clone exists at a distance of one base, and base qualities are not known.

The clonotype comes from a man aged 50 to 59 who had recovered from COVID-19. Here the chain combines TRBV3-1 (or the pseudogene TRBV3-2) and TRBJ1-2, and TRBD1 may be the D gene, going by 6 matching bases. Sequenced: PBMCs or T cells enriched from blood (not recorded which). The bases read TGTGCCAGCAGCCAGGGGGCGCGAGGCTACACCTTC. This gives the protein CASSQGARGYTF.